This TCR beta chain was documented in a study of T cell responses to AZD1222 COVID-19 vaccine. Losses at the gene ends were 6 bases for V and 2 bases for J; bases not matched to a gene: 5. CDR1 and CDR2 (germline): MNHEY, SVGAGI. CDR3 size: 14 residues. Libraries were prepared by immunoSEQ multiplex PCR; TCRdb keeps only in-frame clonotypes and omits some of them. The sample has about 110,000 clones, 85% to 90% seen once. Concerning this clone: Its antigen is not known.

General observations from the study: Two AZD1222 doses significantly raised spike-specific TCR breadth and depth over controls.

Sequences were derived from peripheral blood, sampled on day 0 of AZD1222 vaccination. The chain has TRBV6-5 and TRBJ2-5, with TRBD1 matching over 8 bases. This clonotype originated in an adult in good health. In DNA, the CDR3 is TGTGCCAGCAGATTACAGGGGGGTCAAGAGACCCAGTACTTC. It encodes CASRLQGGQETQYF.